The rows below give T cell receptor beta chains drawn from one sample of a study of shared T cell receptors in the human thymus. Sequencing used immunoSEQ multiplex PCR; TCRdb keeps in-frame clones, though not all of them. The table shows 630,000 or so clones, with around 87% occurring only once. The same sample was also studied in work on human thymus T cells.

The sequenced material came from thymocytes. The receptors derive from a boy in the first two years of life with a congenital heart defect. Both conserved end residues are part of each CDR3. The order of the fields is V gene, clone size, D gene, J gene, CDR3 DNA, CDR3 protein. A D gene is named only where the DNA matches it firmly. For some rows the clone size is stated as once, few or many, or as a class when expanded; others skip it.

V gene: TRBV19
clone size: NA
D gene: TRBD1
J gene: TRBJ1-2
CDR3 DNA: TGTGCCAGTAGTATGGACAGGGTTCACTATGGCTACACCTTC
CDR3 protein: CASSMDRVHYGYTF

V gene: TRBV4-3
clone size: NA
D gene: NA
J gene: TRBJ1-2
CDR3 DNA: TGCGCCAGCAGCCAAGTGGATTTAAGAGGGGGTGGAATTGAGGAAGTATGCCCTGACTACACCTTC
CDR3 protein: CASSQVDLRGGGIEEVCPDYTF

V gene: TRBV14
clone size: NA
D gene: NA
J gene: TRBJ1-4
CDR3 DNA: TGTGCCAGCAGCCAAGGGCAGTTGAATGAAAAACTGTTTTTT
CDR3 protein: CASSQGQLNEKLFF

V gene: TRBV7-9
clone size: NA
D gene: TRBD2
J gene: TRBJ2-7
CDR3 DNA: TGTGCCAGCAGCCGGGAGGTAGGCGAGCAGTACTTC
CDR3 protein: CASSREVGEQYF

V gene: TRBV4-3
clone size: NA
D gene: NA
J gene: TRBJ2-2
CDR3 DNA: TGCGCCAGCAGCCAAAGAACAACGGGAGACCTCACCGGGGAGCTGTTTTTT
CDR3 protein: CASSQRTTGDLTGELFF

V gene: TRBV29-1
clone size: NA
D gene: NA
J gene: TRBJ2-3
CDR3 DNA: TGCAGCGTTGAAGACGGAGATACGCAGTATTTT
CDR3 protein: CSVEDGDTQYF

V gene: TRBV4-3
clone size: once
D gene: NA
J gene: TRBJ2-2
CDR3 DNA: TGCGCCAGCAGCCAAGATTCCCGTTACACCGGGGAGCTGTTTTTT
CDR3 protein: CASSQDSRYTGELFF

V gene: TRBV28
clone size: NA
D gene: NA
J gene: TRBJ2-1
CDR3 DNA: TGTGCCAGCAGTACTTCTCATAATGAGCAGTTCTTC
CDR3 protein: CASSTSHNEQFF

V gene: TRBV4-1
clone size: NA
D gene: NA
J gene: TRBJ1-3
CDR3 DNA: TGCGCCAGCAGCCAAAAGGGACTTGGGGGATCTGGAAACACCATATATTTT
CDR3 protein: CASSQKGLGGSGNTIYF

V gene: TRBV5-4
clone size: NA
D gene: NA
J gene: TRBJ2-3
CDR3 DNA: TGTGCCAGCAGCTCACAGACACGGCGCACAGATACGAAGTATTTT
CDR3 protein: CASSSQTRRTDTKYF

V gene: TRBV15
clone size: NA
D gene: NA
J gene: TRBJ1-2
CDR3 DNA: TGTGCCACCAGCAGAGAGTGGGGCCGGAATGGCTACACCTTC
CDR3 protein: CATSREWGRNGYTF

V gene: TRBV15
clone size: NA
D gene: NA
J gene: TRBJ2-7
CDR3 DNA: TGTGCCACCAGCCCCCGACTAGCCCGAGAGGGGGGGCAGTACTTC
CDR3 protein: CATSPRLAREGGQYF

V gene: TRBV5-4
clone size: NA
D gene: NA
J gene: TRBJ1-6
CDR3 DNA: TGTGCCAGCAGCTTGAGACAGAGCTCCTATAATTCACCCCTCCACTTT
CDR3 protein: CASSLRQSSYNSPLHF

V gene: TRBV5-4
clone size: NA
D gene: NA
J gene: TRBJ1-4
CDR3 DNA: TGTGCCAGCAGCTTGGACCGAGAGTCGAATGAAAAACTGTTTTTT
CDR3 protein: CASSLDRESNEKLFF

V gene: TRBV5-8
clone size: NA
D gene: NA
J gene: TRBJ2-1
CDR3 DNA: TGTGCCAGCAGCTTCGTGTGGGAGGACTACAATGAGCAGTTCTTC
CDR3 protein: CASSFVWEDYNEQFF

V gene: TRBV27
clone size: NA
D gene: NA
J gene: TRBJ2-6
CDR3 DNA: TGTGCCAGCCAACGAACGCAGACAGCACACCTCCCTGGGGCCAACGTCCTGACTTTC
CDR3 protein: CASQRTQTAHLPGANVLTF

V gene: TRBV28
clone size: NA
D gene: NA
J gene: TRBJ2-7
CDR3 DNA: TGTGCCAGCAGTTTTACCGTTATAGACTACGAGCAGTACTTC
CDR3 protein: CASSFTVIDYEQYF

V gene: TRBV7-2
clone size: NA
D gene: NA
J gene: TRBJ1-6
CDR3 DNA: TGTGCCAGCAGCCGGGGAGGCAATTCACCCCTCCACTTT
CDR3 protein: CASSRGGNSPLHF

V gene: TRBV7-9
clone size: NA
D gene: TRBD1
J gene: TRBJ1-4
CDR3 DNA: TGTGCCAGCAGCCGCGGGACAGCGCCTAATGAAAAACTGTTTTTT
CDR3 protein: CASSRGTAPNEKLFF

V gene: TRBV28
clone size: NA
D gene: NA
J gene: TRBJ1-3
CDR3 DNA: TGTGCCAGCAGTTTAGGAGAACAGGGTCGAAACACCATATATTTT
CDR3 protein: CASSLGEQGRNTIYF

V gene: TRBV19
clone size: few
D gene: NA
J gene: TRBJ1-3
CDR3 DNA: TGTGCCAGTAGTATGCTCGGGAGGGGAAACACCATATATTTT
CDR3 protein: CASSMLGRGNTIYF

V gene: TRBV14
clone size: NA
D gene: TRBD1
J gene: TRBJ1-1
CDR3 DNA: TGTGCCAGCAGCCCTATCCACGGACAGGGGAACACTGAAGCTTTCTTT
CDR3 protein: CASSPIHGQGNTEAFF

V gene: TRBV19
clone size: NA
D gene: TRBD2
J gene: TRBJ2-3
CDR3 DNA: TGTGCCAGTAGTATAGGAGCGGGGGGACTACTTACAGATACGCAGTATTTT
CDR3 protein: CASSIGAGGLLTDTQYF

V gene: TRBV28
clone size: NA
D gene: NA
J gene: TRBJ2-7
CDR3 DNA: TGTGCCAGCAGTTGTCAGGGCGACGGCTACGAGCAGTACTTC
CDR3 protein: CASSCQGDGYEQYF

V gene: TRBV19
clone size: NA
D gene: TRBD1
J gene: TRBJ1-2
CDR3 DNA: TGTGCCAGTAGGCGGGACAGGGACAACTATGGCTACACCTTC
CDR3 protein: CASRRDRDNYGYTF

V gene: TRBV4-3
clone size: NA
D gene: TRBD1
J gene: TRBJ1-2
CDR3 DNA: TGCGCCAGCAGCCACCTACCGGGACAGGGGTGGAATGGCTACACCTTC
CDR3 protein: CASSHLPGQGWNGYTF

V gene: TRBV4-2
clone size: NA
D gene: NA
J gene: TRBJ2-7
CDR3 DNA: TGTGCCAGCAGCCAGGAGCCCGGGAGTCTTTACGAGCAGTACTTC
CDR3 protein: CASSQEPGSLYEQYF

V gene: TRBV4-3
clone size: NA
D gene: TRBD2
J gene: TRBJ2-5
CDR3 DNA: TGCGCCAGCAGCCCCAGACTAGCGGGGGGCCAAGAGACCCAGTACTTC
CDR3 protein: CASSPRLAGGQETQYF

V gene: TRBV2
clone size: NA
D gene: TRBD1
J gene: TRBJ1-4
CDR3 DNA: TGTGCCAGCAGCGGGACAGGGTTTGGTGAAAAACTGTTTTTT
CDR3 protein: CASSGTGFGEKLFF

V gene: TRBV7-6
clone size: NA
D gene: TRBD1
J gene: TRBJ1-1
CDR3 DNA: TGTGCCAGCAGCTCGGGACAGGGAGCCACTGAAGCTTTCTTT
CDR3 protein: CASSSGQGATEAFF

V gene: TRBV18
clone size: NA
D gene: NA
J gene: TRBJ1-2
CDR3 DNA: TGTGCCAGCTCACCAAGGGGTGACAATGGCTACACCTTC
CDR3 protein: CASSPRGDNGYTF

V gene: TRBV5-1
clone size: NA
D gene: NA
J gene: TRBJ2-1
CDR3 DNA: TGCGCCAGCAGGGGACACCCTAACAATGAGCAGTTCTTC
CDR3 protein: CASRGHPNNEQFF

V gene: TRBV4-2
clone size: NA
D gene: NA
J gene: TRBJ2-6
CDR3 DNA: TGTGCCAGCAACCTACCCGGCTCTGGGGCCAACGTCCTGACTTTC
CDR3 protein: CASNLPGSGANVLTF

V gene: TRBV12-5
clone size: once
D gene: NA
J gene: TRBJ1-1
CDR3 DNA: TGTGCTAGTGGATACGGGGACTTGAACACTGAAGCTTTCTTT
CDR3 protein: CASGYGDLNTEAFF

V gene: TRBV28
clone size: NA
D gene: TRBD1
J gene: TRBJ1-1
CDR3 DNA: TGTGCCAGCAGCTCAACACAGGGGAACGCACCGGGGGCTGAAGCTTTCTTT
CDR3 protein: CASSSTQGNAPGAEAFF

V gene: TRBV2
clone size: NA
D gene: NA
J gene: TRBJ1-3
CDR3 DNA: TGTGCCAGCAGCCGCTTGCATGAGTCGGTCTCTGGAAACACCATATATTTT
CDR3 protein: CASSRLHESVSGNTIYF

V gene: TRBV7-9
clone size: once
D gene: TRBD1
J gene: TRBJ2-7
CDR3 DNA: TGTGCCAGCAGCTGCCCCAGGGGGCGCGGGGCCTACGAGCAGTACTTC
CDR3 protein: CASSCPRGRGAYEQYF

V gene: TRBV7-9
clone size: few
D gene: TRBD2
J gene: TRBJ2-5
CDR3 DNA: TGTGCCAGCAGGCCCACACTAGCGGGGTCACGAGAGACCCAGTACTTC
CDR3 protein: CASRPTLAGSRETQYF

V gene: TRBV4-3
clone size: NA
D gene: NA
J gene: TRBJ2-7
CDR3 DNA: TGCGCCAGCAGCCAGGCTCAAGGGGTCTACGAGCAGTACTTC
CDR3 protein: CASSQAQGVYEQYF

V gene: TRBV4-3
clone size: NA
D gene: TRBD2
J gene: TRBJ2-1
CDR3 DNA: TGCGCCAGCAGCCAGGCCGAGGTGCGGGAGGGCCCGGATGAGCAGTTCTTC
CDR3 protein: CASSQAEVREGPDEQFF

V gene: TRBV5-1
clone size: NA
D gene: TRBD1
J gene: TRBJ2-5
CDR3 DNA: TGCGCCAGCAGCTTGTTCTCCGGGACAGGGCTCCAAGAGACCCAGTACTTC
CDR3 protein: CASSLFSGTGLQETQYF

V gene: TRBV6-5
clone size: NA
D gene: TRBD2
J gene: TRBJ2-1
CDR3 DNA: TGTGCCAGCAGTGGGGGGACTAGCGGGATTGATGAGCAGTTCTTC
CDR3 protein: CASSGGTSGIDEQFF

V gene: TRBV7-8
clone size: NA
D gene: NA
J gene: TRBJ2-7
CDR3 DNA: TGTGCCAGCAGCTTTTGGGACACCAACTCCTACGAGCAGTACTTC
CDR3 protein: CASSFWDTNSYEQYF

V gene: TRBV9
clone size: NA
D gene: TRBD1
J gene: TRBJ1-2
CDR3 DNA: TGTGCCAGCAGCGCGAGAGACAGGGTCGGCGATGGCTACACCTTC
CDR3 protein: CASSARDRVGDGYTF

V gene: TRBV6-6
clone size: NA
D gene: TRBD2
J gene: TRBJ2-5
CDR3 DNA: TGTGCCAGCAGAAAACCGGGACTAGCCGGGGAAGAGACCCAGTACTTC
CDR3 protein: CASRKPGLAGEETQYF

V gene: TRBV19
clone size: NA
D gene: TRBD1
J gene: TRBJ1-3
CDR3 DNA: TGTGCCAGTAATAAGGGACAGCTAAGCTCTGGAAACACCATATATTTT
CDR3 protein: CASNKGQLSSGNTIYF